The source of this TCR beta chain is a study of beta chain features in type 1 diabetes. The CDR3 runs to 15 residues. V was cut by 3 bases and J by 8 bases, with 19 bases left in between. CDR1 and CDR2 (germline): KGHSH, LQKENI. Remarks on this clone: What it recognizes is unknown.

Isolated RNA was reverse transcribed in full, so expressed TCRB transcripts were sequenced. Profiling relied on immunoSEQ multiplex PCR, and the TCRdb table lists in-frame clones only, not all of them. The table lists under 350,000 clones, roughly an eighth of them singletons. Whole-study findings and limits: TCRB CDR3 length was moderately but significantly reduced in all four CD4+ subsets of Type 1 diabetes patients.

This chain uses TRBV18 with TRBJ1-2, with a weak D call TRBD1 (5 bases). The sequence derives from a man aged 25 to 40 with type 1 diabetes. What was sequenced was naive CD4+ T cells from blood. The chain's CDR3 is CASSPSLVGPEGYTF. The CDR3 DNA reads TGTGCCAGCTCACCTTCGCTTGTGGGGCCTGAGGGCTACACCTTC.